The 9 T cell receptor beta chains presented below share a single source sample, sequenced in a study of blood T cell repertoires in COVID-19. Sequencing was performed with immunoSEQ multiplex PCR; in TCRdb, only in-frame clones are kept and a portion is missing. The sample lists approximately 150,000 clones; approximately 82% were seen once. The sample taken for sequencing was peripheral blood. The source of these receptors is a human donor with acute or convalescent COVID-19. The donor label of this sample is uncertain.

J is TRBJ1-6 and V is TRBV30, with D tentatively TRBD1 (6 bases). From germline, CDR1 is GTSNPN and CDR2 SVGIG (reference sequence). The CDR3 has 12 amino acids. Deletions cut 7 bases from V and 7 bases from J, with 11 bases between. The CDR3 DNA reads TGTGCCTCGAAGCAGGGGAATTCACCCCTCCACTTT. Amino acids: CASKQGNSPLHF.

This chain uses TRBV11-2 with TRBJ2-7; tentative D call: TRBD1 (6 bases). V dropped 5 bases and J dropped 5 bases, with 22 bases sitting between them. The CDR3 sequence is 16 residues long. Germline assignment: CDR1 SGHAT and CDR2 FQNNGV. The CDR3 bases are TGTGCCAGCAGCACCCATAAGACAGGTTCTATCCACGAGCAGTACTTC. Translating it yields CASSTHKTGSIHEQYF.

V is TRBV7-8 and J is TRBJ2-5, with D unclear. This CDR3 has 16 amino acids. CDR1 SGHVS and CDR2 FQNEAQ come from the germline V gene. V was clipped by 3 bases and J by 5 bases, with 19 bases between them. The CDR3 sequence: CASSFLLGEAGETQYF. The CDR3 nucleotides read TGTGCCAGCAGCTTCCTCCTAGGAGAAGCCGGCGAGACCCAGTACTTC.

The rearrangement joins TRBV14 to TRBJ2-5, with D unclear. V was pared by 4 bases and J by 4 bases, with 7 bases between. The CDR3 is 12 amino acids. The germline gives CDR1 SGHDN, CDR2 FVKESK. DNA of the CDR3: TGTGCCAGCAGCCCGAATAGAGAGACCCAGTACTTC. This sequence encodes CASSPNRETQYF.

The genes are TRBV7-2 and TRBJ1-2; D not certain. V lost 4 bases, J lost 2 bases, and 14 bases lay in between. The CDR3 has 15 amino acids. Germline values: CDR1 SGHTA, CDR2 FQGNSA. The CDR3 DNA reads TGTGCCAGCAGCTATAGGCTGGCGGGGAACTATGGCTACACCTTC. Encoded protein: CASSYRLAGNYGYTF.

The V call is TRBV7-9, the J call TRBJ2-5; 15 nucleotides line up with TRBD2. CDR1 SEHNR and CDR2 FQNEAQ come from the germline V gene (reference sequence). With V trimmed by 5 bases and J by 5 bases, 9 bases remained unmatched. The CDR3 contains 17 residues. The CDR3 loop reads CASSQGLAGGPRETQYF. For the CDR3, the DNA is TGTGCCAGCAGCCAGGGACTAGCGGGGGGACCGAGGGAGACCCAGTACTTC.

The V call is TRBV5-5, the J call TRBJ2-3; D gene unclear. The CDR3 totals 15 residues. Trimming removed 4 bases from V and 0 bases from J, with 12 bases in between. Germline V gives CDR1 SGHKS, CDR2 YYEKEE (reference sequence). CDR3 DNA sequence: TGTGCCAGCAGCAACCCGGCGCGGAGCACAGATACGCAGTATTTT. Encoded protein: CASSNPARSTDTQYF.

V and J are TRBV3-1 (or the pseudogene TRBV3-2) and TRBJ1-3; D unresolved. The V end was cut by 4 bases, the J end by 0 bases, with 7 bases between. CDR3 length equals 14 residues. Germline V gene data show CDR1 as LGHDT and CDR2 as YNNKEL (reference sequence). CDR3 coding DNA: TGTGCCAGCAGCCCCCGGAGCTCTGGAAACACCATATATTTT. Its protein product is CASSPRSSGNTIYF.

The chain links TRBV30 to TRBJ2-7; 9 positions agree with TRBD1. Looked up from germline, CDR1 is GTSNPN and CDR2 is SVGIG (reference sequence). There are 15 residues in the CDR3. V shed 3 bases, J shed 0 bases, and the junction held 6 bases outside the gene matches. In DNA form, the CDR3 reads TGTGCCTGGAGAGGGACAGGGAGTTCCTCCTACGAGCAGTACTTC. It is translated as CAWRGTGSSSYEQYF.